What follows are 7 T cell receptor beta chains derived from one specimen sequenced in a study of resident and recirculating memory T cells in vitiligo. Sequencing used immunoSEQ multiplex PCR; TCRdb keeps in-frame clones, though not all of them. The sample consists of about 42,000 clones, about 93% of them appearing once. The sample comprised blood. These receptors originate from a male donor with vitiligo.

This chain joins TRBV6-6 and TRBJ2-1; TRBD1 is a possible D gene (6 bases). Germline V CDR1 and CDR2: MNHNY, SVGAGI (reference sequence). The V and J ends lost 6 bases and 0 bases respectively, with 15 bases between them. The CDR3 extends over 16 amino acids. This CDR3 reads CASRPPGQLSYNEQFF. As DNA, the CDR3 is TGTGCCAGCAGGCCACCGGGACAACTCTCCTACAATGAGCAGTTCTTC.

The rearrangement links TRBV5-5 to TRBJ2-7; D might be TRBD1 (6 bases). This CDR3 comprises 15 residues. Trimming shortened V by 4 bases and J by 4 bases, and 18 bases separated the two germline ends. Germline V gives CDR1 SGHKS, CDR2 YYEKEE (reference sequence). In DNA form, the CDR3 reads TGTGCCAGCAGCCCGGACACCGGGACAACTTACGAGCAGTACTTC. Its protein is CASSPDTGTTYEQYF.

This clone was observed a few times. The chain couples TRBV7-2 to TRBJ1-2; 7 positions agree with TRBD1. This CDR3 contains 16 residues. V shed 4 bases, J shed 2 bases, and the junction held 10 bases outside the gene matches. Germline lookup yields CDR1 SGHTA and CDR2 FQGNSA. The CDR3 DNA follows: TGTGCCAGCAGCTGGAGTCCGACAGGGTCAAACTATGGCTACACCTTC. Protein: CASSWSPTGSNYGYTF.

The CDR3 reads CSVEVGGENEQYF. The CDR3 DNA follows: TGCAGCGTTGAAGTAGGGGGCGAGAACGAGCAGTACTTC. V gene TRBV29-1 combines with J gene TRBJ2-7; TRBD1 aligns across 7 bases. This CDR3 comprises 13 residues. Germline CDR1 SQVTM, CDR2 ANQGSEA. The J segment lost 5 bases and the V segment lost 1 base, leaving 5 bases of the junction unmatched.

The chain carries TRBV5-1 and TRBJ1-2, with D tentatively TRBD1 (6 bases). The CDR3 loop spans 13 amino acids. Trimming stripped 4 bases from V and 1 base from J, with 8 bases between. From germline, CDR1 is SGHRS and CDR2 YFSETQ. As DNA, the CDR3 is TGCGCCAGCAGCCACAGGGTTAACTATGGCTACACCTTC. Amino acid sequence: CASSHRVNYGYTF. The full variable domain, completed using reference TRBV5-1 and TRBJ1-2, is KAGVTQTPRYLIKTRGQQVTLSCSPISGHRSVSWYQQTPGQGLQFLFEYFSETQRNKGNFPGRFSGRQFSNSRSEMNVSTLELGDSALYLCASSHRVNYGYTFGSGTRLTVV.

This clone was counted once. The rearrangement uses TRBV13 and TRBJ2-1; 8 bases match TRBD1. V was pared by 5 bases and J by 0 bases, with 3 bases of the junction left unmatched. The CDR3 runs to 15 residues. Germline loops: CDR1 PRHDT, CDR2 FYEKMQ (reference sequence). The CDR3 spells CASSQQGVSYNEQFF. As DNA, the CDR3 is TGTGCCAGCAGCCAACAGGGGGTCTCCTACAATGAGCAGTTCTTC.

The rearrangement uses TRBV14 and TRBJ1-1; tentative D call: TRBD1 (5 bases). The CDR3 contains 15 residues. Germline assignment: CDR1 SGHDN and CDR2 FVKESK. Trimming removed 0 bases at V and 2 bases at J, with 10 bases between. The CDR3 here is CASSQDWGSNTEAFF. The CDR3 nucleotides are TGTGCCAGCAGCCAAGACTGGGGCAGTAACACTGAAGCTTTCTTT.